This T cell receptor beta chain was documented in a study of T-cell reconstitution after alpha-beta-depleted transplantation in children. CDR1 ENHRY and CDR2 SYGVKD come from the germline V gene. Germline trimming cut 4 bases from V and 3 bases from J; bases unmatched to any gene: 7. The CDR3 loop spans 15 amino acids. Construction of the TCRbeta library involved unique molecular identifiers. TCRdb fed the PCR reads into MiXCR, producing one record per CDR3 protein. Of 350,000 to 450,000 distinct CDR3 sequences listed, more than 10% are singletons. This clonotype was sampled from a human donor who donated a stem cell graft to a child with Fanconi anemia. The V gene is TRBV10-3, the J gene TRBJ2-3; TRBD1 matches at 7 bases. Sequenced here: PBMCs, sampled from the stem cell graft. CDR3 region: CAISVAGGWTDTQYF. The CDR3 DNA is TGTGCCATCAGTGTCGCAGGGGGATGGACAGATACGCAGTATTTT.